This T cell receptor beta chain was retrieved from a study of cytomegalovirus exposure and HLA in healthy donors (TCRdb year 2017). Regarding the study in general: In an earlier analysis of several hundred of the donors, 276 Gb of sequence data and 95 million to 130 million unique TCR beta sequences from 180 million or so T cells were reported. Among under 450 genotyped donors of the cohort, an average of around 240,000 unique TCR beta nucleotide sequences were sequenced per donor, around 20% of them non-productive. The study profiled the T cell repertoires of hundreds of subjects by immunosequencing and related them to cytomegalovirus serostatus. Donor age, sex, ethnicity and CMV serostatus were collected together with the repertoire data. Both class I and class II loci were covered by HLA typing, at four-digit resolution. The study aimed to test whether cataloging public T cell receptors could reveal signatures of past pathogen exposure. Of the roughly 400 genotyped donors, 81% fell in the genetic ancestry cluster associated with self-reported Caucasian donors. The number of typed donors differed by locus: 629-630 for A, B, C, DRB1 and DQB1; 500 to 550 for DQA1; 606 for DPA1; and roughly 470 for DPB1. An earlier analysis of some 500 of the donors used high-throughput TCR beta sequencing to judge whether each TCR beta V gene segment behaved as functional or pseudogenic. The later analysis used no new phenotypic data to find candidate immune exposures, relying instead on TCR beta sequences and their occurrence across donors. Roughly 300 gigabases of sequencing data and around 85 million unique TCR sequences made up an early release that covered over 550 HLA-typed donors. Every repertoire in the discovery cohort had been generated on one and the same sequencing platform. In a later analysis, previously published TCR beta repertoires from 670 or so donors were re-analyzed and high-resolution HLA genotyping was added so that TCR occurrence patterns could be studied. To predict cytomegalovirus infection status, the study combined high-throughput TCR immunosequencing, statistical association of individual TCRs with disease status, and machine learning. Besides the first cohort of 550 to 750 subjects, a separate validation cohort made up of over 95 different subjects was used. Roughly 5 DR-DQ haplotypes were handled as single units for association and clustering, since linkage in the cohort was strong. In a later genetic analysis, genome-wide SNP genotypes for about 55% of the 666 donors were used, and that subset was treated as a discovery cohort.

Libraries were built with the immunoSEQ multiplex PCR assay. A mixture of 60 forward primers for TCR Vbeta segments and 13 reverse primers for TCR Jbeta segments was used in the multiplex PCR. The CDR3 region of rearranged TCR beta genes was amplified from genomic DNA with a multiplex PCR assay. Amplified TCR beta libraries were sequenced as 87-base-pair reads on the Illumina HiSeq System. The authors' pipeline ran thus. A later analysis counted approximately 84 million unique TCR beta chains across the roughly 700 repertoires, and some 12 million of these chains were shared by at least two donors. Raw reads were error-corrected and collapsed into unique sequences with a nearest-neighbor algorithm that merged closely related sequences to remove PCR and sequencing errors. Alignment of CDR3 sequences to IMGT reference sequences was used to assign V, D and J gene segments. Each retained sequence needed at least a six-nucleotide match to both a V gene segment and a J gene segment. A rearrangement was called productive if the CDR3 had no stop codons and remained in frame with V and J, and every other rearrangement was called non-productive. CDR3 was defined according to IMGT convention as the region running from the second conserved V-encoded cysteine to the conserved J-encoded phenylalanine. Sequences without an unambiguous match to a single V gene segment were excluded from the earlier analysis of 500 to 700 of the donors. An earlier analysis of several hundred of the donors called V segments functional above 56.7% productive rearrangements and segregating when the between-donor standard deviation exceeded 5%. A statistical classification framework was built to diagnose cytomegalovirus status from the catalog of TCR beta chain sequences. A later analysis assigned V and J genes by comparing TCR nucleotide sequences with IMGT/GENE-DB human TR gene sequences. The TCRdist pipeline was used in a later analysis to assign CDR3 sequences and most-parsimonious VDJ recombination scenarios. In a later analysis, every TCR beta chain was defined by the combination of its CDR3 amino acid sequence and its V-gene family, and reads without a unique V-gene family were dropped. To address suspected cross-contamination and a sequencing artifact, a later analysis removed roughly 580 highly shared, low-generation-probability nucleotide sequences. A later analysis calculated a clonal expansion index for each public chain from normalized within-repertoire ranks of inferred template counts. In a later analysis, generation probabilities were computed with a VDJ recombination model fitted to out-of-frame rearrangements, and the resulting probabilities were checked against IGoR. In a later analysis, TCR-TCR, TCR-HLA and TCR-CMV co-occurrence was scored with hypergeometric tests, and a repertoire-size bias correction was applied to TCR pairs. In a later analysis, false discovery rates were estimated by permuting HLA or CMV assignments 20 times. In a later analysis, co-occurring TCRs were grouped using DBSCAN, and TCRdist sequence similarity was added for clustering within HLA-allele-positive subsets. Co-occurrence clustering excluded repertoires with fewer than 30,000 or more than 120,000 public chains, plus five with anomalous nucleotide sharing. TCRdb retrieved this table from immuneACCESS and kept in-frame rearrangements only. Not all clones are present; in checked studies, unresolved V genes account for under half, and no reason is known for the remainder. V and J calls and clone size are given by that table; D and trimming were obtained from the DNA. This sample gives 150,000 to 200,000 clones in total; around 84% of them show up just once. Clones ranked in the top ten supply 1% to 1.5% of the sample.

The cysteine opens and the phenylalanine closes a CDR3 of 17 amino acids. CDR3 DNA is the only sequence kept; it has 51 bases, read in frame from the first base. Trimmed from V: 3 bases; trimmed from J: 2 bases; junction bases lacking a gene match: 5. CDR1 LNHNV and CDR2 YYDKDF were looked up in the germline V gene (reference sequence). The cohort comprised some 700 healthy bone marrow donors. All cohort members were sampled while nominally healthy, although unrecorded immune exposures were likely present. The donor was CMV seropositive and was included in the group of 250 to 350 seropositive cohort members. Each donor provided a peripheral blood sample, and peripheral blood mononuclear cells were used for TCR beta sequencing. The Qiagen DNeasy Blood Extraction Kit was used to extract genomic DNA from the blood cell samples. The paper as a whole reports these results and caveats: An association between a missense DCLRE1C variant and V-gene and J-gene trimming of TCR beta chains was found in a later genetic analysis and replicated in an independent cohort. A total of fewer than 200 TCR beta chains were listed by the study as associated with cytomegalovirus. Correlated functional status among segregating V segments might reflect linkage disequilibrium, but an unknown experimental factor could not be ruled out. Because HLA typing was missing for some donors at each locus, association tests included only the typed subset. Only TCR beta chains were sequenced in this cohort, and the absence of alpha or paired-chain data limited detectable features. According to a later analysis, parvovirus B19, influenza, CMV and Epstein-Barr virus appeared linked to several top co-occurrence clusters. The 87-base-pair reads could not distinguish some IMGT-functional V segments, including TRBV6-2 and TRBV6-3, so those segments were excluded. Compared with the roughly 700-donor mean, donors in an Asian-associated ancestry cluster had fewer N-insertions in productive TCRs, according to a later genetic analysis. A cluster of highly shared sequence variants was judged likely to be a technical artifact of the sequencing pipeline. In a later analysis, HLA-associated TCR beta chains were found to be more clonally expanded and to have lower generation probabilities than equally common non-associated chains. For the cohort, immune exposure information was limited to CMV serostatus. While some public TCRs were present in many individuals, most TCR sequences turned up only very rarely across donors. Specific HLA alleles were associated with roughly 17,000 TCR beta sequences at a false discovery rate of 0.05 in a later analysis. Cytomegalovirus status was reported to be diagnosed by the classifier with high specificity and sensitivity in both the original and validation cohorts. Some 16 rarely observed V segments, including chromosome 9 orphons, were excluded from the earlier analysis of 550 to 700 of the donors because counts were too low. Sequencing depth was assumed to be roughly uniform across donors in the presence/absence analyses, though that assumption may not hold. According to a later analysis, most CMV-associated TCR beta chains appeared to be HLA-restricted, and the HLA associations seemed to be driven largely by CMV exposure. Three of the identified cytomegalovirus-associated TCR beta chains were confirmed in vitro to be specific for cytomegalovirus antigens. Assigning TCR associations to individual alleles was difficult when HLA alleles, especially DR and DQ, strongly co-occurred. In a later analysis, TCR association rates were found to vary across HLA loci, with the most associated TCRs seen for DRB1 alleles and the fewest for HLA-C alleles. According to the authors, the approach could potentially be generalized to other disease states and immunological phenotypes. A further reported finding was that TCR beta sequences accurately predicted the HLA-A and HLA-B alleles for most subjects in the first cohort. Broadly in line with IMGT annotations, most TCR beta V segments showed up in productive rearrangements about 90% or about 30% of the time in an earlier analysis of 450 to 600 of the donors.

On this clone itself: The specificity of this receptor is unknown. Base qualities are not at hand, and no much larger clone is one base apart.

The chain is encoded by TRBV15 joined to TRBJ2-4, with 12 bases aligning to TRBD1. The clonotype originates from a girl aged 2 to 9 in good health and CMV-seropositive. Sequenced: PBMCs. Read as DNA, the sequence is TGTGCCACCAGCAGGGTGGGACAGGGGGCTACCAAAAACATTCAGTACTTC. It codes for CATSRVGQGATKNIQYF.